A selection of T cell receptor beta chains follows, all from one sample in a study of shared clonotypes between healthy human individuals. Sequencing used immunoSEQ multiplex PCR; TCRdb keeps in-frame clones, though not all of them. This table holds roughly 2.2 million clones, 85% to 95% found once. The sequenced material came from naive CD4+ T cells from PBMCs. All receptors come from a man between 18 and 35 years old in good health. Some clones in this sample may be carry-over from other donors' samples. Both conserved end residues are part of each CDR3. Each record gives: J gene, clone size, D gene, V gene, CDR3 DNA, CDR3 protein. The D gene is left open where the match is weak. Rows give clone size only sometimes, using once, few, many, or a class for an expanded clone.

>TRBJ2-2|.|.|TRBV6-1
TGTGCCAGCAGTGAGATGGCAGGGGCCAACACCGGGGAGCTGTTTTTT
CASSEMAGANTGELFF
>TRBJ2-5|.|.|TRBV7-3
TGTGCCAGCAGCTTAGGGAGAGCTGGAGAGACCCAGTACTTC
CASSLGRAGETQYF
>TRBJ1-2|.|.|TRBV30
TGTGCCTGGGCGAGGGGGACTAACTATGGCTACACCTTC
CAWARGTNYGYTF
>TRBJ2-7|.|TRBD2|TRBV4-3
TGCGCCAGCAGCCAAGGGGGTGCAGCGGGAGGGCGGAGTGAGCAGTACTTC
CASSQGGAAGGRSEQYF
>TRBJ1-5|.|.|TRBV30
TGTGCCTGGAGCCCGGACAGAGGGGGTAATCAGCCCCAGCATTTT
CAWSPDRGGNQPQHF
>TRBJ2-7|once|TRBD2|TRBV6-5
TGTGCCAGCAGCCTATTAGCGGGAGGGCTCATCGAGCAGTACTTC
CASSLLAGGLIEQYF
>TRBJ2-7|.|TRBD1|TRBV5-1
TGCGCCAGCAGCTTGTCTGGGACAGGCTACCCTCGGGAGCAGTACTTC
CASSLSGTGYPREQYF
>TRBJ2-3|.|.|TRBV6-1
TGTGCCAGCAGCTTGCCAGGACCTAGCACAGATACGCAGTATTTT
CASSLPGPSTDTQYF
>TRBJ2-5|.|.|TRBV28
TGTGCCAGCAGTTCGGGGGCCGGGGAGGAGACCCAGTACTTC
CASSSGAGEETQYF
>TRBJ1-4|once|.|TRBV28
TGTGCCAGCAGTTCCCCAGGGTTACCTAATGAAAAACTGTTTTTT
CASSSPGLPNEKLFF
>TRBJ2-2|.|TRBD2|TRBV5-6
TGTGCCAGCAGCGCCCGGCGGGAGTACACCGGGGAGCTGTTTTTT
CASSARREYTGELFF
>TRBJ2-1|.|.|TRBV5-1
TGCGCCAGTTCTCCAATAGCGCTCAGCTCCTACAATGAGCAGTTCTTC
CASSPIALSSYNEQFF
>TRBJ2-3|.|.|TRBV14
TGTGCCAGCAGCCAAGATATCAGAAATACGCAGTATTTT
CASSQDIRNTQYF
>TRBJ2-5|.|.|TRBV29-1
TGCAGCGTTCGACGGGGGGCGCCGGTAGAGACCCAGTACTTC
CSVRRGAPVETQYF
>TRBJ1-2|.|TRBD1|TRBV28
TGTGCCAGCAGAGGGACAGGTTATGGCTACACCTTC
CASRGTGYGYTF
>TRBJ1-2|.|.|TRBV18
TGTGCCAGCTCCCCGTCGTGGGGGGATGGCTACACCTTC
CASSPSWGDGYTF
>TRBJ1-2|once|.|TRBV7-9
TGTGCCAGCAGCCCAACCGGGCCCCCCGGGGGCTACACCTTC
CASSPTGPPGGYTF
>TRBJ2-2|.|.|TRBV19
TGTGCCAGTAGTATGGCAGGGGCGCGGAGAAACGCCGGGGAGCTGTTTTTT
CASSMAGARRNAGELFF
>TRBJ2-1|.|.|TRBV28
TGTGCCAGCAGCACTCCGGCGGGGAATGAGCAGTTCTTC
CASSTPAGNEQFF
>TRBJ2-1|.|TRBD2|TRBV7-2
TGTGCCAGCAGCTTAGAGGGACTAGCTGGCAATGAGCAGTTCTTC
CASSLEGLAGNEQFF
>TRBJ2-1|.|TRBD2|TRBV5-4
TGTGCCAGCAGCCTATTAGCGGGACGGTACAATGAGCAGTTCTTC
CASSLLAGRYNEQFF
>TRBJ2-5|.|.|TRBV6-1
TGTGCCAGCAGTGGCGGACACCTTCAAGAGACCCAGTACTTC
CASSGGHLQETQYF
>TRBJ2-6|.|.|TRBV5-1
TGCGCCAGCAGCTGGGAACAGGGCTCTGGGGCCAACGTCCTGACTTTC
CASSWEQGSGANVLTF
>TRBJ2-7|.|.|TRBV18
TGTGCCAGCTCACCATTCCCCTTCCGTGATGGATACGAGCAGTACTTC
CASSPFPFRDGYEQYF